These 19 T cell receptor beta chains were all obtained from the same sample, sequenced in a study of identical twins. TCRdb passed the 5' RACE reads through MiXCR, listing each CDR3 protein once. The sample lists roughly 710,000 distinct CDR3 sequences, 5.5% to 6.5% occurring once. The material sequenced was naive T cells sorted from blood. Every receptor here comes from a man between 18 and 35 years old in good health.

This clonotype was recorded many times. The chain couples TRBV5-1 to TRBJ2-7; 7 bases agree with TRBD1. The germline V gene encodes CDR1 SGHRS and CDR2 YFSETQ. The length of the CDR3 is 13 residues. The trim removed 2 bases at V and 2 bases at J, leaving 1 base unmatched. The chain's CDR3 is CASSFGTAYEQYF. As DNA, the CDR3 is TGCGCCAGCAGCTTTGGGACAGCCTACGAGCAGTACTTC.

This clonotype has only a few counts. V is TRBV3-1 and J is TRBJ2-1; the D is unclear. This CDR3 region has 11 residues. V lost 8 bases and J 2 bases, leaving 4 bases between the germline ends. Germline lookup yields CDR1 LGHDT and CDR2 YNNKEL (reference sequence). The CDR3 DNA reads as TGTGCCAGCGGGACCTACAATGAGCAGTTCTTC. Translating gives CASGTYNEQFF.

This clonotype was recorded at least ten times. V usage is TRBV6-1 and J usage is TRBJ1-6; D is ambiguous. CDR1 is MNHNS, CDR2 SASEGT, per germline. The CDR3 extends over 16 amino acids. Trimming took off 6 bases at V and 8 bases at J, with 20 bases between the two ends. This CDR3 reads CASSLLPQRVYSPLHF. The CDR3, as DNA: TGTGCCAGCAGCCTCCTCCCCCAAAGAGTTTATTCACCCCTCCACTTT.

This clonotype was counted only a few times. The gene calls are TRBV3-1 and TRBJ2-1; tentative D call: TRBD2 (5 bases). Looked up from germline, CDR1 is LGHDT and CDR2 is YNNKEL (reference sequence). V dropped 4 bases and J dropped 8 bases, with 12 bases sitting between them. The CDR3 length is 13 residues. CDR3 amino acids: CASSRTARDEQFF. Written as DNA, the CDR3 is TGTGCCAGCAGCCGGACTGCACGGGATGAGCAGTTCTTC.

At least ten counts were recorded for this clonotype. The chain couples TRBV6-6 to TRBJ2-1; D not certain. Trimming removed 6 bases at V and 9 bases at J, with 6 bases between. Per germline, CDR1 MNHNY and CDR2 SVGAGI (reference sequence). The CDR3 covers 10 residues. The CDR3 spells CASSHGEQFF. DNA for the CDR3: TGTGCCAGCAGCCATGGTGAGCAGTTCTTC.

This clonotype has a count of ten or more. V usage is TRBV4-2 and J usage is TRBJ1-5, with D possibly being TRBD1 (5 bases). CDR1 is LGHNA, CDR2 YNFKEQ, per germline. V was shortened by 4 bases and J by 5 bases, with 12 bases between the two germline ends. The CDR3 runs 14 residues. CDR3 region: CASSRDSIDQPQHF. The CDR3 bases are TGTGCCAGCAGCCGAGACAGCATCGATCAGCCCCAGCATTTT.

This clonotype was detected only a few times. A read error may be the cause here, since a much bigger clone is one base away. The chain couples TRBV7-2 to TRBJ2-7; D ambiguous. The CDR3 consists of 14 residues. Per germline, CDR1 SGHTA and CDR2 FQGNSA. The V end was cut by 1 base, the J end by 0 bases, with 7 bases between. CDR3 loop: CASSLDGNSYEQYF. CDR3 bases: TGTGCCAGCAGCTTAGACGGCAACTCCTACGAGCAGTACTTC.

This clonotype showed up many times. This chain links TRBV7-6 with TRBJ2-5; 10 bases line up with TRBD1. Germline V CDR1 and CDR2: SGHVS, FNYEAQ. This CDR3 has 15 residues. V was clipped by 5 bases and J by 1 base; unmatched bases: 4. DNA of the CDR3: TGTGCCAGCAGCCCCCGGACAGGGGGCCAAGAGACCCAGTACTTC. This encodes CASSPRTGGQETQYF.

This clonotype was observed many times. CDR3: CASSPEGLEMLYEQYV. Here the CDR3 DNA reads TGTGCCAGCAGTCCAGAGGGACTAGAGATGTTGTACGAGCAGTACGTC. This chain uses TRBV12-3 or TRBV12-4 with TRBJ2-7; 8 bases fit TRBD2. V lost 5 bases to trimming and J lost 4 bases; unmatched junction nucleotides: 13. CDR3 size: 16 residues.

Comment on this clonotype: A much larger clone lies one base from this, so it may be a read error. This chain joins TRBV6-2 or TRBV6-3 and TRBJ1-5, with D possibly TRBD1 on 5 matching bases. The V gene's germline CDR1 is MNHEY and CDR2 SVGEGT. CDR3 size: 14 residues. V was clipped by 8 bases and J by 6 bases, with 17 bases between them. The CDR3 reads CASERTIGVQPQHF. The CDR3 nucleotides are TGTGCCAGCGAACGGACAATAGGGGTTCAGCCCCAGCATTTT.

In this sample, this clonotype turned up a few times. This sequence joins TRBV14 and TRBJ2-1; D tentatively reads TRBD1 or TRBD2 (5 bases each). The germline V and J ends were trimmed by 2 bases and 7 bases, with 15 bases remaining between them. The CDR3 is 15 residues long. CDR1 SGHDN and CDR2 FVKESK come from the germline V gene. CDR3 nucleotide sequence: TGTGCCAGCAGCCAAACGTGGCCAGGGAGTAATGAGCAGTTCTTC. It specifies CASSQTWPGSNEQFF.

This clonotype was counted ten times or more. The chain recombines TRBV5-6 with TRBJ1-5; 7 bases are a match to TRBD1. With V trimmed by 4 bases and J by 4 bases, 2 bases remained unmatched. The CDR3 runs 13 residues. The germline gives CDR1 SGHDT, CDR2 YYEEEE. The CDR3 region is CASSKTGNQPQHF. As DNA, the CDR3 is TGTGCCAGCAGCAAGACAGGGAATCAGCCCCAGCATTTT.

This clonotype has ten or more counts. CDR3 DNA sequence: TGCGCCAGCAGCCACATACCGGGACAGGGGCCCGAGCAGTTCTTC. Protein sequence: CASSHIPGQGPEQFF. V is TRBV4-3 and J is TRBJ2-1; 10 positions match TRBD1. The CDR3 extends over 15 amino acids. Looked up from germline, CDR1 is LGHNA and CDR2 is YSLEER. Trimming removed 3 bases from V and 10 bases from J; junction bases left unmatched: 9.

This clonotype was observed a few times. The chain recombines TRBV18 with TRBJ1-5, with TRBD1 matching over 10 bases. Germline CDR1 reads KGHSH; CDR2 reads LQKENI. Unmatched junction bases numbered 7, after V lost 3 bases and J lost 8 bases. The CDR3 extends over 15 amino acids. The CDR3 loop reads CASSPRDRGLEPQHF. The CDR3 coding sequence is TGTGCCAGCTCACCGAGGGACAGGGGACTTGAGCCCCAGCATTTT.

The chain joins TRBV28 to TRBJ2-2; D uncertain. There are 14 residues in the CDR3. CDR1 and CDR2 (germline): MDHEN, SYDVKM. V shed 7 bases and J shed 1 base, with 10 bases lying between them. The CDR3 loop reads CASKGQRNTGELFF. The CDR3 coding sequence is TGTGCCAGCAAGGGCCAGCGGAACACCGGGGAGCTGTTTTTT.

This clonotype has ten or more counts. V usage is TRBV25-1 and J usage is TRBJ2-1, with D unresolved. Trimming pared 3 bases from V and 5 bases from J, leaving 11 bases between. Germline V gene sequence: CDR1 MGHDK, CDR2 SYGVNS. This CDR3 comprises 14 residues. The CDR3 DNA sequence: TGTGCCAGCAGTGAGGTGGATAGGAACAATGAGCAGTTCTTC. This gives the protein CASSEVDRNNEQFF.

A few counts support this clonotype. This sequence joins TRBV12-3 or TRBV12-4 and TRBJ2-1, with 7 bases lining up with TRBD1. The J segment lost 1 base and the V segment lost 5 bases, leaving 8 bases of the junction unmatched. The CDR3 spans 16 residues. The CDR3 nucleotides are TGTGCCAGCAGTCGTCGACAGGGCGGGTCCTACAATGAGCAGTTCTTC. Its translation is CASSRRQGGSYNEQFF.

This clonotype was detected ten times or more. The chain couples TRBV12-3 or TRBV12-4 to TRBJ2-1, with TRBD2 as a possible D gene (6 bases). The length of the CDR3 is 16 residues. V was pared by 6 bases and J by 6 bases, with 21 bases between. As DNA, the CDR3 is TGTGCCAGCAGCCCCTCCGGGTGGCGGGGTGGCAATGAGCAGTTCTTC. Encoded protein: CASSPSGWRGGNEQFF.

V usage is TRBV11-2 and J usage is TRBJ2-1; 8 bases are shared with TRBD2. V was clipped by 5 bases and J by 4 bases; unmatched bases: 4. The CDR3 loop spans 14 amino acids. Looked up from germline, CDR1 is SGHAT and CDR2 is FQNNGV. The CDR3 nucleotides are TGTGCCAGCAGCACCGGGACTAGTTACAATGAGCAGTTCTTC. It is translated as CASSTGTSYNEQFF.